This T cell receptor beta chain is from a study of CD8+ T cells in alopecia areata (dated by TCRdb to 2016 to 2019). Notes on the research overall: Treated patients were enrolled in an open-label pilot trial of oral tofacitinib at 5 to 10 mg twice daily for moderate-to-severe alopecia areata. Patients stayed on tofacitinib for 6 to 18 months and then had 6 months of follow-up off drug so that delayed response and recurrence could be assessed. The study used high-throughput TCRbeta sequencing to examine T cell clonal expansion in alopecia areata, in both the C3H/HeJ mouse model and human patients. In humans, TCRbeta sequencing was performed on scalp tissue and on sorted CD4+ and CD8+ peripheral blood T cells from healthy controls and from patients with patchy or totalis/universalis alopecia areata. Biopsies were taken from tofacitinib-treated patients at baseline and again at 4 and 24 weeks into treatment, and several of those patients also had a later scalp biopsy. Scalp clonality was compared across normal scalp (n=4), patchy alopecia areata scalp (n=8), and alopecia totalis/universalis scalp (n=8). RNA was obtained with the PAXgene miRNA kit for fixed scalp, the miRNeasy kit for PBMCs, and the RNeasy kit for mouse skin. TCRbeta CDR3 regions were amplified by immunoSEQ multiplex PCR using 35 Vbeta forward and 13 Jbeta reverse primers.

From alopecia areata patients, peripheral blood was collected along with lesional scalp punch biopsies. PBMCs were isolated by density centrifugation and stained for CD3, CD4 and CD8, and CD4+ and CD8+ T cells were sorted on a FACSAria. CDR1 SQVTM and CDR2 ANQGSEA were looked up in the germline V gene. For this chain, trimming is 6 bases at the V end and 5 bases at the J end, and the number of junction bases without a gene match is 7. The CDR3 runs 14 amino acids, cysteine and phenylalanine included. Only CDR3 DNA remains: 42 bases, in frame from the first base. A word on this clone: Its target antigen remains unknown. Base qualities were left out, and no much larger clone turns up one base away.

Libraries came from the immunoSEQ multiplex PCR assay. RNA was extracted from all samples and reverse transcribed into cDNA, which served as template for TCR sequencing. SuperScript III was used for first-strand cDNA synthesis, primed with a 2:1 mix of oligo-dT and random hexamers. Amplification bias was assessed with a synthetic immune receptor repertoire, and residual bias was removed computationally. For the original study's pipeline: After raw reads were preprocessed to remove errors, the CDR3 was defined following IMGT conventions as running from the conserved cysteine to phenylalanine. To get clonality, Shannon entropy was normalized by log2 of the number of productive unique TCRs and the result was subtracted from 1. Whether scalp clones were CD4 or CD8 was inferred by matching scalp TCRbeta sequences against CD4 and CD8 repertoires sorted from blood. Sourced from immuneACCESS, this table was stored by TCRdb with only in-frame sequences that have V and J called. A share of the clones is absent; for the studies checked, an unresolved V gene accounts for under half, and the remainder has no known explanation. That table supplies the V and J calls and clone size; D and trimming were determined from the DNA. In all, the sample holds fewer than 150,000 clones, and roughly two fifths of those were seen once. The ten largest clones capture 3% to 3.5% of the sample.

What the authors observed across the whole study: Scalp TCR repertoire analysis is complicated because resident alphabeta T cells in normal human skin are also sequenced, whereas mouse skin is dominated by gammadelta T cells. Higher clonality and more expanded CD8+ clones were observed in lesional scalp than in normal scalp, particularly in alopecia totalis/universalis, a finding suggestive of antigenic drive. TCR sequences shared between patients were less clear than in mice, possibly partly because of HLA diversity in the patient population.

The receptor's source is a human donor with alopecia areata. Recombination connected TRBV29-1 to TRBJ1-5, and 10 junctional nucleotides match TRBD1. Sequencing was carried out using CD4+ T cells sorted from blood. The bases read TGCAGCGTAACCGGGACAGGGGTCTATCAGCCCCAGCATTTT. It specifies CSVTGTGVYQPQHF.